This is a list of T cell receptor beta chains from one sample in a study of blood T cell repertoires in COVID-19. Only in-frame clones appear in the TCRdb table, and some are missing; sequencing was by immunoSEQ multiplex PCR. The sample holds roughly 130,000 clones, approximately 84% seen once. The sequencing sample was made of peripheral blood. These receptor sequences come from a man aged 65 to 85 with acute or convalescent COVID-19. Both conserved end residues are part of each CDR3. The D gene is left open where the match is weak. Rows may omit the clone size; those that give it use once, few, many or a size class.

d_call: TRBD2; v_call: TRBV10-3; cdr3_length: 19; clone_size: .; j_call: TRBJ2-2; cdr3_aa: CAISQTSGGVGRDTGELFF; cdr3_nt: TGTGCCATCAGCCAGACTAGCGGGGGGGTGGGCCGCGACACCGGGGAGCTGTTTTTT
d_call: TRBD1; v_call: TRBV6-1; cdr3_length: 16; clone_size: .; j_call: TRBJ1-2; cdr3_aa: CASSVSRDRVSYGYTF; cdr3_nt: TGTGCCAGCAGTGTCTCCCGGGACAGGGTATCCTATGGCTACACCTTC
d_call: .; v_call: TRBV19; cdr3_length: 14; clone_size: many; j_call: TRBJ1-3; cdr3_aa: CASSAGGRGNTIYF; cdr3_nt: TGTGCCAGTAGTGCCGGGGGGCGAGGAAACACCATATATTTT
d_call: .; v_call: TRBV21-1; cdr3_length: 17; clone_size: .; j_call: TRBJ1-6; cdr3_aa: CAIPKHQGALNNSPLHF; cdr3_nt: TGTGCCATACCCAAACACCAGGGGGCGCTTAATAATTCACCCCTCCACTTT
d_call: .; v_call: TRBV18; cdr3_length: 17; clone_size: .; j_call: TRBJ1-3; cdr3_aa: CASSPFRTALPGNTIYF; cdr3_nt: TGTGCCAGCTCACCATTTCGGACAGCTCTTCCGGGAAACACCATATATTTT
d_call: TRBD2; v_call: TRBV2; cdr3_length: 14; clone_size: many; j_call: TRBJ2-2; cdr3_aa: CASSWGGHTGELFF; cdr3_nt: TGTGCCAGCAGTTGGGGGGGTCACACCGGGGAGCTGTTTTTT
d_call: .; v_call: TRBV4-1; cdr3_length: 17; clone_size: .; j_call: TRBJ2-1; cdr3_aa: CASSQAPRATSYNEQFF; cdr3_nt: TGCGCCAGCAGCCAAGCCCCTCGCGCTACCTCCTACAATGAGCAGTTCTTC
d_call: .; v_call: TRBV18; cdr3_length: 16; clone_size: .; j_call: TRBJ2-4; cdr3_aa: CASSPNQGGSKNIQYF; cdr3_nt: TGTGCCAGCTCACCAAACCAGGGGGGTTCCAAAAACATTCAGTACTTC
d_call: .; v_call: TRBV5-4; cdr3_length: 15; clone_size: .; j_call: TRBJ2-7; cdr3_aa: CASSGAGDPSYEQYF; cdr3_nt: TGTGCCAGCAGCGGGGCAGGGGACCCCTCCTACGAGCAGTACTTC
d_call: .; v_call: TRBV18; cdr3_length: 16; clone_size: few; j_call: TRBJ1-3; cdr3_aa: CASSPAGRNTGNTIYF; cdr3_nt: TGTGCCAGCTCCCCCGCAGGGCGCAACACTGGAAACACCATATATTTT
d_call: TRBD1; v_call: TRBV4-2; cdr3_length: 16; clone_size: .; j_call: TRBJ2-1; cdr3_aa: CASSQEQGVAYNEQFF; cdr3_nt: TGTGCCAGCAGCCAAGAACAGGGGGTTGCCTACAATGAGCAGTTCTTC
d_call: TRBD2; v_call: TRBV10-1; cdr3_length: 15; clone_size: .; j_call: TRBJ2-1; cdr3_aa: CARAPAGGSYNEQFF; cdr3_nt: TGCGCAAGGGCCCCGGCGGGAGGCTCCTACAATGAGCAGTTCTTC
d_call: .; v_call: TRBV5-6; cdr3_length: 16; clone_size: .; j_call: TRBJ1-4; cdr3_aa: CASSSMVRGINEKLFF; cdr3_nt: TGTGCCAGCAGCTCCATGGTACGGGGGATCAATGAAAAACTGTTTTTT
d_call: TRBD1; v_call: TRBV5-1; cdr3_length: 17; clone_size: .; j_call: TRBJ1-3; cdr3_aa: CASSVQPGQSSGNTIYF; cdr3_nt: TGCGCCAGCAGCGTCCAGCCGGGACAGAGCTCTGGAAACACCATATATTTT
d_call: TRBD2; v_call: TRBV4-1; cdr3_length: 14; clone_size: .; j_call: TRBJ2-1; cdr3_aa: CASSQVLAGGPQFF; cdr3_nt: TGCGCCAGCAGCCAAGTACTAGCGGGGGGGCCCCAGTTCTTC
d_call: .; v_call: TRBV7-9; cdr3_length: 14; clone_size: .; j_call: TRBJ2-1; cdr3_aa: CASIRPGRQDEQFF; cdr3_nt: TGTGCCAGCATCCGGCCCGGTCGTCAGGATGAGCAGTTCTTC
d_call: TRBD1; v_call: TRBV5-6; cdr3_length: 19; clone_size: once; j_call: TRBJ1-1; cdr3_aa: CASSLKIPGQGATNTEAFF; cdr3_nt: TGTGCCAGCAGCTTAAAAATCCCGGGACAGGGGGCCACGAACACTGAAGCTTTCTTT
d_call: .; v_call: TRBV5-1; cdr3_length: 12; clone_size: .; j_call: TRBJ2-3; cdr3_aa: CASSFGQDTQYF; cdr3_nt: TGCGCCAGCAGCTTTGGGCAGGATACGCAGTATTTT
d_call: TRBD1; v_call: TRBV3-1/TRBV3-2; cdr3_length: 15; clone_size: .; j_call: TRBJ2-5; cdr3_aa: CASSRSDGQGETQYF; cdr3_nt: TGTGCCAGCAGCCGGTCTGATGGACAGGGAGAGACCCAGTACTTC
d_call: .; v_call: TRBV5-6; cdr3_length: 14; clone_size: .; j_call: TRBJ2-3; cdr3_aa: CASSWVQGGDTQYF; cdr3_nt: TGTGCCAGCAGCTGGGTACAGGGGGGGGATACGCAGTATTTT
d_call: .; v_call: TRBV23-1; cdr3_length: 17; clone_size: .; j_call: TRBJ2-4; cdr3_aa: CASSRGQGKRAKNIQYF; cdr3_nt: TGCGCCAGCAGTCGTGGGCAGGGTAAGAGGGCCAAAAACATTCAGTACTTC
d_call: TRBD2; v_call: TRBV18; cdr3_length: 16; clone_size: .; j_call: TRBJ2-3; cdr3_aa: CASSPPVSGGLDTQYF; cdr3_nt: TGTGCCAGCTCACCACCGGTTAGCGGGGGATTAGATACGCAGTATTTT
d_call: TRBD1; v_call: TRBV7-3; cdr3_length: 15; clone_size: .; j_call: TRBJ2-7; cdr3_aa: CASSLTGGQGGEQYF; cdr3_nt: TGTGCCAGCAGCTTAACGGGAGGACAGGGCGGCGAGCAGTACTTC
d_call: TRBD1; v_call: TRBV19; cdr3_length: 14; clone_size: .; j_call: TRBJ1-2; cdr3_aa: CASRRQGAGYGYTF; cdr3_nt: TGTGCCAGTAGACGACAGGGGGCCGGCTATGGCTACACCTTC
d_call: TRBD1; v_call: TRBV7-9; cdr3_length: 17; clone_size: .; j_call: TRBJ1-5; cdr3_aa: CASSLGTGTYSNQPQHF; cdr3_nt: TGTGCCAGCAGCCTTGGGACAGGGACTTATAGCAATCAGCCCCAGCATTTT
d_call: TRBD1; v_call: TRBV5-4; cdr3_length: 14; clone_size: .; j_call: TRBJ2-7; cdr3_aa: CASSPGTDSYEQYF; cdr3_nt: TGTGCCAGCAGCCCCGGGACAGACTCCTACGAGCAGTACTTC
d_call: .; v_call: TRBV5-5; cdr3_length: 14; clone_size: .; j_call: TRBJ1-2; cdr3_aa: CASSLRESLGGYTF; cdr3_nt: TGTGCCAGCAGCTTGAGGGAGAGCCTCGGTGGCTACACCTTC
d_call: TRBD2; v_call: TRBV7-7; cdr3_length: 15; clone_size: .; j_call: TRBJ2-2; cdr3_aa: CASSPVGGVTGELFF; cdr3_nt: TGTGCTAGCAGCCCTGTCGGGGGGGTCACCGGGGAGCTGTTTTTT